The 11 T cell receptor beta chains below were found in one sample sequenced in a study of blood T cell repertoires in COVID-19. Some clones are missing from TCRdb's copy, which holds only in-frame ones; the method was immunoSEQ multiplex PCR. The table shows roughly 190,000 clones, with over 80% occurring only once. The sample was peripheral blood. These TCRs come from a woman aged 55 to 70 with COVID-19, enrolled during active disease.

V is TRBV6-5 and J is TRBJ2-5; TRBD2 agrees at 8 bases. Germline lookup yields CDR1 MNHEY and CDR2 SVGAGI. The CDR3 runs to 15 residues. The V and J ends lost 4 bases and 5 bases, in that order; junction bases with no gene match: 9. The CDR3 nucleotides are TGTGCCAGCAGTTCCCTGAGCGGGAGAAGGGAGACCCAGTACTTC. Amino acids: CASSSLSGRRETQYF.

The chain employs TRBV6-5 and TRBJ1-1; weak D call: TRBD1 (5 bases). Germline V CDR1 and CDR2: MNHEY, SVGAGI. This CDR3 is 14 amino acids long. V lost 0 bases, J lost 7 bases, and 12 bases lay in between. As DNA, the CDR3 is TGTGCCAGCAGTTACTCGAATCAGGGTGGTGAAGCTTTCTTT. It yields the protein CASSYSNQGGEAFF.

This sequence joins TRBV5-6 and TRBJ1-4, with 8 positions matching TRBD1. V trimming: 4 bases; J trimming: 10 bases; junction bases outside the gene matches: 12. The germline V gene encodes CDR1 SGHDT and CDR2 YYEEEE. This CDR3 spans 15 amino acids. CDR3 coding DNA: TGTGCCAGCAGCATTTCCGGGACAGGCGTAGGAAAACTGTTTTTT. Its protein is CASSISGTGVGKLFF. The complete variable domain, with remaining parts taken from reference TRBV5-6 and TRBJ1-4, reads DAGVTQSPTHLIKTRGQQVTLRCSPKSGHDTVSWYQQALGQGPQFIFQYYEEEERQRGNFPDRFSGHQFPNYSSELNVNALLLGDSALYLCASSISGTGVGKLFFGSGTQLSVL.

The V call is TRBV3-1 (or the pseudogene TRBV3-2), the J call TRBJ2-7; tentatively, D is TRBD1 (5 bases). Germline V CDR1 and CDR2: LGHDT, YNNKEL (reference sequence). Trimming removed 0 bases from V and 7 bases from J, with 10 bases in between. The CDR3 is made up of 13 amino acids. CDR3 DNA sequence: TGTGCCAGCAGCCAAGACAGGGTAGGAGAGCAGTACTTC. This translates into CASSQDRVGEQYF.

This clone was seen ten or more times. This chain joins TRBV6-6 and TRBJ2-7; 12 positions match TRBD1. The CDR3 extends over 12 amino acids. Germline V CDR1 and CDR2: MNHNY, SVGAGI (reference sequence). Germline trimming cut 5 bases from V and 12 bases from J; bases unmatched to any gene: 5. The CDR3 reads CASSQGQGATYV. The CDR3 DNA is TGTGCCAGCAGTCAGGGACAGGGGGCAACGTACGTC.

This clone was recorded only once. The chain links TRBV18 to TRBJ2-7; a possible D gene is TRBD2 (5 bases). Looked up from germline, CDR1 is KGHSH and CDR2 is LQKENI. The length of the CDR3 is 13 residues. Trimming removed 6 bases from V and 3 bases from J, with 12 bases in between. The CDR3 coding sequence is TGTGCCAGCTCGAACGAGGGTTTCTACGAGCAGTACGTC. Its translation: CASSNEGFYEQYV.

The rearrangement joins TRBV2 to TRBJ2-7, with a tentative D call TRBD1 (5 bases). The germline V gene has CDR1 SNHLY and CDR2 FYNNEI. CDR3 length equals 14 residues. Trimming pared 6 bases from V and 0 bases from J, leaving 12 bases between. This chain's CDR3 is CASRRDGASYEQYF. Written as DNA, the CDR3 is TGTGCCAGCAGACGCGATGGGGCCTCCTACGAGCAGTACTTC.

This sequence joins TRBV18 and TRBJ1-4; D not resolved. Germline V CDR1 and CDR2: KGHSH, LQKENI. This CDR3 is 15 amino acids long. V lost 2 bases, J lost 8 bases, and 15 bases lay in between. The CDR3 nucleotides are TGTGCCAGCTCACCAAGAAAACGAGAGCACGAAAAACTGTTTTTT. Amino acid sequence: CASSPRKREHEKLFF.

This clone was detected only a few times. The V and J genes are TRBV4-1 and TRBJ2-1; TRBD1 matches at 8 bases. Losses at the gene ends were 1 base for V and 5 bases for J; bases not matched to a gene: 10. The CDR3 runs to 17 residues. The germline V gene has CDR1 MGHRA and CDR2 YSYEKL. For the CDR3, the DNA is TGCGCCAGCAGCCAAGGCAATGGACAGGGCACCCACAATGAGCAGTTCTTC. Translation gives CASSQGNGQGTHNEQFF.

This clone was found once. The chain recombines TRBV9 with TRBJ2-7; maybe TRBD1 (6 bases). V was cut by 4 bases and J by 0 bases, with 11 bases left in between. Germline V gene sequence: CDR1 SGDLS, CDR2 YYNGEE. The CDR3 extends over 14 amino acids. In DNA form, the CDR3 reads TGTGCCAGCAGCCCTCGGACAGACTCCTACGAGCAGTACGTC. As protein: CASSPRTDSYEQYV.

J is TRBJ1-2 and V is TRBV20-1; tentative D call: TRBD1 (6 bases). The CDR3 runs 15 residues. Trimming left V 3 bases short and J 0 bases short, with 14 bases between. Per the germline V gene, CDR1 is DFQATT and CDR2 is SNEGSKA (reference sequence). The CDR3 sequence is CSASPRDTSNYGYTF. In nucleotides, the CDR3 is TGCAGTGCTAGTCCCCGGGACACCTCTAACTATGGCTACACCTTC.